These T cell receptor beta chains were read from a single sample in a study of blood T cell repertoires in COVID-19. TCRdb keeps only in-frame clones here, not all; method: immunoSEQ multiplex PCR. The table shows 200,000 to 250,000 clones, with around 84% occurring only once. Sequencing was carried out using peripheral blood. The origin of the receptors is a woman aged 70-85 years with active or convalescent COVID-19. The conserved cysteine and the conserved F or W are not part of the CDR3 here. Clone sizes are given selectively: once, few, many, or a class where the clone is expanded.

v_call	j_call	clone_size	cdr3_aa
TRBV20-1	TRBJ1-2	.	TPQDSPGYT
TRBV18	TRBJ1-5	.	ASSRNRGDQPQH
TRBV5-1	TRBJ1-6	.	ASSLSDRSSPLH
TRBV6-5	TRBJ1-1	once	ASSYTSSRGAF
TRBV6-5	TRBJ1-5	.	ASNSQGNQPQH
TRBV20-1	TRBJ2-7	.	SASLSDEQY
TRBV11-3	TRBJ2-1	.	ASSLRGRGYNEQF
TRBV19	TRBJ2-2	.	ASSRKLAGGTIGTGELF
TRBV12-3/TRBV12-4	TRBJ2-7	.	ASSLARLGEQY
TRBV6-2/TRBV6-3	TRBJ1-6	.	ASSRLQGTYNSPLH
TRBV19	TRBJ1-5	.	ASKKREVQQPQH
TRBV6-2/TRBV6-3	TRBJ1-5	.	ASSYGQGDQPQH
TRBV27	TRBJ1-1	.	ASKWRVDLNTEAF
TRBV5-6	TRBJ2-2	.	ASSLRKQGKGGELF
TRBV6-5	TRBJ2-2	.	ASSYSGTGDTGELF
TRBV24-1	TRBJ2-3	.	ATSTSSGTVADTQY
TRBV5-6	TRBJ1-4	few	ASSRIGIRDEKLF
TRBV14	TRBJ1-6	once	ASSQGLRGVSYNSPLH
TRBV5-1	TRBJ1-2	few	ASSSAGLQGYT
TRBV5-1	TRBJ1-1	.	ASSSSPGITEAF
TRBV3-1/TRBV3-2	TRBJ1-1	few	ASKIQGANTEAF
TRBV6-1	TRBJ1-2	few	ASSEGRAYGYT
TRBV5-6	TRBJ1-6	few	ASSLTGANSPLH
TRBV19	TRBJ1-1	.	ASSIRRDRDGEAF
TRBV6-5	TRBJ1-1	.	APFSGVILNTEAF
TRBV4-1	TRBJ2-7	.	ASSFPGQGWEQY
TRBV7-9	TRBJ1-2	.	ASSRGDTYGYT
TRBV6-4	TRBJ1-2	.	ARSYTRDRQDSWYGYT
TRBV12-5	TRBJ1-2	.	ASGLDHWTAYGYT
TRBV5-1	TRBJ1-1	.	ASSLQENTEAF
TRBV7-8	TRBJ2-2	.	ASQYTGELF
TRBV6-5	TRBJ2-6	.	ASEGGGANVLT
TRBV6-5	TRBJ1-5	.	ASSLAGHQPQH
TRBV5-1	TRBJ2-3	.	ASSFGSSSNTDTQY
TRBV12-3/TRBV12-4	TRBJ1-2	.	ASNLARGYGYT
TRBV6-2/TRBV6-3	TRBJ1-1	.	ASSYSGQGEAF
TRBV4-3	TRBJ2-7	.	ASSLGPSHEQY
TRBV19	TRBJ2-7	.	ASSKKGLAGDYEQY
TRBV6-2/TRBV6-3	TRBJ1-2	few	ASSRQSYGYT
TRBV11-3	TRBJ2-5	.	ASSLGEAIFETQY
TRBV7-8	TRBJ2-2	.	ASKGGENTGELF
TRBV2	TRBJ2-1	.	ASSERTSGGLLLSYNEQF
TRBV18	TRBJ1-3	few	ASSPPGLSGNTIY
TRBV7-9	TRBJ1-1	few	ASSSRGMNTEAF
TRBV7-3	TRBJ2-3	.	ASSLASGGSDTQY
TRBV24-1	TRBJ1-5	.	ATSGNSYQPQH
TRBV5-1	TRBJ2-3	once	ASATERRGNTQY
TRBV9	TRBJ1-3	once	ASSVERGRAGNTIY
TRBV19	TRBJ2-6	few	ASLTEAGNGANVLT
TRBV6-5	TRBJ2-7	.	ASSYTPQGAKY
TRBV7-9	TRBJ1-4	.	ASSLVLESNEKLF
TRBV2	TRBJ1-2	few	ASSASGQGIYGYT
TRBV24-1	TRBJ2-2	.	ATSDYPDRGRPGELF
TRBV3-1/TRBV3-2	TRBJ2-7	.	ASSQPGGDEQY
TRBV4-2	TRBJ2-5	.	ASSQGTGGPTEETQY